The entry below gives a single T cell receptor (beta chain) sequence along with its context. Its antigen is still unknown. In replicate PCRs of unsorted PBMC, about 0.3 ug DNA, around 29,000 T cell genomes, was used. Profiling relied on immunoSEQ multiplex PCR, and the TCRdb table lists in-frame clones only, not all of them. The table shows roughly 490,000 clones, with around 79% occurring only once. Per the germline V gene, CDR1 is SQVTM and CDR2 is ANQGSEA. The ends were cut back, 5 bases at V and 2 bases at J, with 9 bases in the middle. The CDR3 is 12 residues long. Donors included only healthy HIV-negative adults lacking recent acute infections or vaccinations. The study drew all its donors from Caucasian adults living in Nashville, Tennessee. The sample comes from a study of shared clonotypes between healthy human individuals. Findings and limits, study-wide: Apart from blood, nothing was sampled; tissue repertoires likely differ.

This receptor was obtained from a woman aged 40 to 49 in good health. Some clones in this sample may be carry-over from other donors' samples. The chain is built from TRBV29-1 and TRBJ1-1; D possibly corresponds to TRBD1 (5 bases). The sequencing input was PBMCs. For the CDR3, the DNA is TGCAGCGTTCGCAGGGCCAACACTGAAGCTTTCTTT. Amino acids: CSVRRANTEAFF.